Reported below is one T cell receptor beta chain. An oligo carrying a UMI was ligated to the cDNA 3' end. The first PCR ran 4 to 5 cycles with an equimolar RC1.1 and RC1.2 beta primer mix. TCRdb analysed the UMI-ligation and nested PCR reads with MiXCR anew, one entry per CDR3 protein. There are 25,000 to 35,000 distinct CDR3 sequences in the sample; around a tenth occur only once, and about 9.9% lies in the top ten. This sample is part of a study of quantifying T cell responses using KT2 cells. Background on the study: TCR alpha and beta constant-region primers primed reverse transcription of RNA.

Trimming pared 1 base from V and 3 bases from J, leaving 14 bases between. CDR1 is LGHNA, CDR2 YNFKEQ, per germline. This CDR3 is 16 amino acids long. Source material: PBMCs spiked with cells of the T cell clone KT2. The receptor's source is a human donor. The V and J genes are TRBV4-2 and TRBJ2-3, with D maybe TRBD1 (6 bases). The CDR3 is CASSQVQGEGTDTQYF. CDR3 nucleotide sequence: TGTGCCAGCAGCCAAGTACAGGGCGAGGGGACAGATACGCAGTATTTT.